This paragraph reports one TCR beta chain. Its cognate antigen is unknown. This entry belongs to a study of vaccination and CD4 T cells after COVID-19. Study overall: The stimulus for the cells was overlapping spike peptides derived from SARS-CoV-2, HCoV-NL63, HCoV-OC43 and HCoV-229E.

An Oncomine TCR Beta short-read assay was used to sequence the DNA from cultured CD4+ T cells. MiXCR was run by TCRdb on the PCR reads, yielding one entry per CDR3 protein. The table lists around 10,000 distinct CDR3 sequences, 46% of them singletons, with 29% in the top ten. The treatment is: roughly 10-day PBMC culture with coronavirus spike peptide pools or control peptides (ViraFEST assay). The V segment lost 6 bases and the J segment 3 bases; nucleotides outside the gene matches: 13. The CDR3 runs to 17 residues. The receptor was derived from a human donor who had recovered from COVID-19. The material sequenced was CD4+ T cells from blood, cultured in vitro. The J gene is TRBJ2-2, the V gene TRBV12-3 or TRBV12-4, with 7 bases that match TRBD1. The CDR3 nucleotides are TGTGCCAGCAGAATAACAGGGGACCGGACCGACACCGGGGAGCTGTTTTTT. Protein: CASRITGDRTDTGELFF.